The T cell receptor beta chain described here comes from a study of CD8 T cells in ankylosing spondylitis. This CDR3 spans 14 amino acids. V lost 3 bases and J lost 4, with 13 bases in between. Quantitative 5'-RACE with molecular barcodes generated TCR beta libraries. Each CDR3 protein is one row after TCRdb ran MiXCR on the 5' RACE reads. The sample holds about 800,000 distinct CDR3 sequences, about 12% seen once. To note about this clonotype: Its matching antigen is unknown. A much larger clonotype is one base distant, so this may be a read error.

Study results and limitations: Clones linked with disease were CD8+ and fairly uncommon in the peripheral blood. In reactive arthritis synovial fluid and blood, some motif variants had been reported before. For ankylosing spondylitis blood, a TCR beta motif of about eight highly homologous variants appeared characteristic. Reports say disease-linked clones showed up significantly more in matched ankylosing spondylitis synovial fluid.

The clonotype was recovered from a male donor with ankylosing spondylitis. The chain combines TRBV12-3 or TRBV12-4 with TRBJ2-7; D is perhaps TRBD1 or TRBD2 (5 bases each). The source material was blood, either unsorted or a sorted T cell fraction (not recorded which). This chain's CDR3 is CASSFRDGDYEQYF. In nucleotides, the CDR3 is TGTGCCAGCAGTTTCCGGGACGGGGATTACGAGCAGTACTTC.